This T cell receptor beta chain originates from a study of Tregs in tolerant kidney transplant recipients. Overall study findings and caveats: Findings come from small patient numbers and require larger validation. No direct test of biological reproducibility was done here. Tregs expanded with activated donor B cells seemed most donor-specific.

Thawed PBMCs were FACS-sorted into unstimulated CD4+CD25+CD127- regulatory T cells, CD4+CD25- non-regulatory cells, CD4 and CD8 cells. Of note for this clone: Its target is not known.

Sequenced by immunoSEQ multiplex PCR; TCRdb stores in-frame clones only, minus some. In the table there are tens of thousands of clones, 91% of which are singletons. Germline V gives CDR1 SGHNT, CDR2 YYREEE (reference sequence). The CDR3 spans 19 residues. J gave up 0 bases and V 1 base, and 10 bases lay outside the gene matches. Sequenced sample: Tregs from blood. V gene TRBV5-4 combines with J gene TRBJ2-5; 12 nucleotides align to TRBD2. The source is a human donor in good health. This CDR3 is CASSLRSSGRAYHQETQYF. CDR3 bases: TGTGCCAGCAGCTTGCGTTCTAGCGGGAGGGCCTACCACCAAGAGACCCAGTACTTC.